The rows below give T cell receptor beta chains drawn from one sample of a study of blood T cells in healthy people across ages. TCRdb re-called the 5' RACE reads with MiXCR, one entry per CDR3 protein. The data show 780,000 or so distinct CDR3 sequences, more than 50% seen once. The sample consisted of blood. The source is a man in his forties or fifties in good health. CDR3s leave out the opening cysteine and the closing phenylalanine or tryptophan.

V gene	CDR3 protein
TRBV2	ASSGLYRDSVFDDTEAF
TRBV12-3/TRBV12-4	ASSLDSSGGTQY
TRBV24-1	ATSDLSRNEQF
TRBV10-3	AISDQGAGTDTQY
TRBV10-3	AISGGRAGQGSYNEQF
TRBV12-3/TRBV12-4	ASSADTYTEAF
TRBV4-1	ASSQPPERGGSNQPQH
TRBV7-9	ASSFLTEKAF
TRBV2	ASRGSGQY
TRBV12-3/TRBV12-4	ASSLFGGSNYGYT
TRBV20-1	SARTPGTDTQY
TRBV7-8	ASSSTGGVGQPQH
TRBV5-1	ASSLGTGQFTRNNEQF
TRBV21-1	ASSKLALRTQGAMGDIQY
TRBV6-5	ASSYSTASRNEKLF
TRBV6-1	ASRPITPGRSNEKLF
TRBV28	ASSRTRGGGYEQY
TRBV11-2	ASSPGAETQY
TRBV18	ASSPPWTGGFNSPLH
TRBV5-1	ASSMGEGQLNEQF
TRBV9	ASSVGIRDSTDTQY
TRBV25-1	ASSDMGTEAF
TRBV7-9	ASSPVGGLSYNEQF
TRBV11-2	ASSLEVTAANYGYT
TRBV28	ASSFRQDFAEAF
TRBV20-1	SARDTGGARQTEQF
TRBV6-5	ASRWTGLAKEQY
TRBV29-1	SVEGGRGETQY